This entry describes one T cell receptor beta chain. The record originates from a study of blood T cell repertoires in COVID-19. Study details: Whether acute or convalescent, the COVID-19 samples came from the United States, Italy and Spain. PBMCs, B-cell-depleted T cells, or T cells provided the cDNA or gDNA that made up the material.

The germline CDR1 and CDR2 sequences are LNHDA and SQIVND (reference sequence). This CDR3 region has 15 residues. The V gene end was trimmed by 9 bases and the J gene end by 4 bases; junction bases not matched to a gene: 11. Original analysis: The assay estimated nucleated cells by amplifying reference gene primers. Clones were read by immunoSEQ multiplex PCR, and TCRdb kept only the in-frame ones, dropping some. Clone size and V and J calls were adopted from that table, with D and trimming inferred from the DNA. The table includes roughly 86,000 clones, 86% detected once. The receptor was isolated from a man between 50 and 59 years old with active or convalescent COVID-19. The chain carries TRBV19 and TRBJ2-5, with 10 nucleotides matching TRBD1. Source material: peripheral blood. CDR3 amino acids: CASGETGGLGETQYF. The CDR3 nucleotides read TGTGCCAGCGGGGAGACAGGGGGCCTTGGAGAGACCCAGTACTTC.